The rows below give T cell receptor beta chains drawn from one sample of a study of cytomegalovirus exposure and HLA in healthy donors. The method was immunoSEQ multiplex PCR; TCRdb's version includes in-frame clones alone and lacks a portion of them. The profile shows about 180,000 clones, roughly 85% of them singletons. The sequencing sample was made of PBMCs. The receptors were sampled from a woman between 40 and 55 years old in good health and CMV-seronegative. CDR3s include the opening cysteine and the closing phenylalanine or tryptophan. The D gene is left open where the match is weak. Size is stated for part of the rows, as once, few or many counts, or as a class when the clone is expanded.

d_call j_call v_call clone_size cdr3_nt cdr3_aa
TRBD2 TRBJ2-5 TRBV7-6 - TGTGCCAGCAGCCCCCGGAGAGCGGGAGGCCAAGAGACCCAGTACTTC CASSPRRAGGQETQYF
TRBD1 TRBJ1-2 TRBV28 - TGTGCCAGCAGTTTATGGACAGGGGAGGGTGGCTACACCTTC CASSLWTGEGGYTF
- TRBJ1-1 TRBV20-1 - TGCAGTGCTAGAGGTAATGAAGCTTTCTTT CSARGNEAFF
- TRBJ1-4 TRBV6-4 once TGTGCCAGCAGTGACTCTAGGGCGGAGGTCTCCGAAAAACTGTTTTTT CASSDSRAEVSEKLFF
- TRBJ2-1 TRBV5-1 - TGCGCCAGCAGCCATCCCTCGGGCAATGAGCAGTTCTTC CASSHPSGNEQFF
- TRBJ2-7 TRBV6-6 once TGTGCCAGCAGTTATTGGGCAGACGAGCAGTACTTC CASSYWADEQYF
- TRBJ2-3 TRBV5-1 - TGCGCCAGCAGCTTGGCGGGCACAGATACGCAGTATTTT CASSLAGTDTQYF
- TRBJ2-7 TRBV6-5 once TGTGCCAGCAGTTACTCGATGTTAGGGAGCGAGCAGTACTTC CASSYSMLGSEQYF
TRBD1 TRBJ2-7 TRBV27 - TGTGCCAGCAGTCTCACAGGGGGCGGCACGCGATACGAGCAGTACTTC CASSLTGGGTRYEQYF
TRBD1 TRBJ1-2 TRBV7-2 few TGTGCCAGCAGCCGGGACAGGGTAAACTATGGCTACACCTTC CASSRDRVNYGYTF
- TRBJ2-7 TRBV7-2 - TGTGCCAGCAGCTTAGCGGGGGGGCCGTACGAGCAGTACTTC CASSLAGGPYEQYF
- TRBJ2-3 TRBV7-3 - TGTGCCAGCAGCTTCGGACAGTCTACAGATACGCAGTATTTT CASSFGQSTDTQYF
- TRBJ2-6 TRBV28 - TGTGCCAGCAGTTTACGACTGAGCTCTGGGGCCAACGTCCTGACTTTC CASSLRLSSGANVLTF
- TRBJ2-5 TRBV7-2 - TGTGCCAGCAGCTTATCGGCTAGCCTTCTGGAGACCCAGTACTTC CASSLSASLLETQYF
- TRBJ1-2 TRBV25-1 - TGTGCCAGCAGTCTCCAAGGGGCAGGGTATGGCTACACCTTC CASSLQGAGYGYTF
- TRBJ2-1 TRBV27 once TGTGCCAGCAGTTCCGGACAGCTTCGTAGTGAGCAGTTCTTC CASSSGQLRSEQFF
TRBD1 TRBJ2-7 TRBV4-1 once TGCGCCAGCAGCCAAGTTGCCAATCGGGACAGCTCCTACGAGCAGTACTTC CASSQVANRDSSYEQYF
- TRBJ1-3 TRBV2 few TGTGCCAGCGTCTTAGACAGTGGACACACCATATATTTT CASVLDSGHTIYF
- TRBJ1-3 TRBV15 - TGTGCCACCAGCGAGGGTTGGTCTGGAAACACCATATATTTT CATSEGWSGNTIYF
- TRBJ1-6 TRBV30 few TGTGCCTGGAGACACAGGGCATCAGGGAATTCACCCCTCCACTTT CAWRHRASGNSPLHF
TRBD1 TRBJ2-7 TRBV2 - TGTGCCAGCAGTAGGGACAGCACCTACGAGCAGTACTTC CASSRDSTYEQYF
TRBD1 TRBJ1-2 TRBV11-3 - TGTGCCAGCAGCTCCCGGGACAGGAATCATTCTTTCGGCTATGGCTACACCTTC CASSSRDRNHSFGYGYTF
TRBD1 TRBJ2-3 TRBV6-5 - TGTGCCGGCAGTCGCCGGACAGGGCAAGATACGCAGTATTTT CAGSRRTGQDTQYF
- TRBJ1-1 TRBV27 - TGTGCCAGCAGTTTTGGGCCCCCGGGAAGGGAGTCGGGCACTGAAGCTTTCTTT CASSFGPPGRESGTEAFF
TRBD1 TRBJ1-5 TRBV30 - TGTGCCTGGAGTGCGACCAGGGGGGCTGGTCAGCCCCAGCATTTT CAWSATRGAGQPQHF
TRBD1 TRBJ1-1 TRBV7-2 - TGTGCCAGCAGCATGGACAGGACGTTGGGGGACACTGAAGCTTTCTTT CASSMDRTLGDTEAFF
TRBD1 TRBJ1-6 TRBV6-5 - TGTGCCAGCAGTTTGGGGACAGGAGGATCACCCCTCCACTTT CASSLGTGGSPLHF
- TRBJ1-2 TRBV7-9 - TGTGCCAGCAGCATGGTGGGCAGGGGATTGGGCTACACCTTC CASSMVGRGLGYTF
- TRBJ1-1 TRBV4-1 - TGCGCCAGCAGCCAGGAGGGGTGTAACGCTTTCTTT CASSQEGCNAFF
TRBD1 TRBJ1-1 TRBV5-1 - TGCGCCAGCAGCTTGGTGGGACAGAGTTCCACTGAAGCTTTCTTT CASSLVGQSSTEAFF
TRBD2 TRBJ2-7 TRBV12-5 - TGTGCTAGTGGTTCAGGAAGAACTAGCGGGGGTACCTACGAGCAGTACTTC CASGSGRTSGGTYEQYF
- TRBJ1-1 TRBV6-6 once TGTGCCAGCAGACCGCCAGGCGAGAACACTGAAGCTTTCTTT CASRPPGENTEAFF
TRBD1 TRBJ1-1 TRBV5-1 few TGCGCCAGCAGCCTAAGGACAGGGGGCACTGAAGCTTTCTTT CASSLRTGGTEAFF
- TRBJ1-2 TRBV30 - TGTGCCTGGAGTGACAGCTATGGCTACACCTTC CAWSDSYGYTF
- TRBJ1-2 TRBV19 - TGTGCCAGTAGCAATAACTATGGCTACACCTTC CASSNNYGYTF
- TRBJ2-5 TRBV21-1 - TGTGCCGGGGGGGTAGAGACCCAGTACTTC CAGGVETQYF
- TRBJ2-7 TRBV2 - TGTGCCAGCAGTGACACCCCCCCCTACGAGCAGTACTTC CASSDTPPYEQYF
TRBD1 TRBJ1-5 TRBV7-9 - TGTGCCAGCAGCACCCAAACAGGGGATGCCCAGCATTTT CASSTQTGDAQHF
TRBD1 TRBJ2-7 TRBV9 - TGTGCCAGCAGCGTGAGGAACGGGGGACAGGGCCCTTACGAGCAGTACTTC CASSVRNGGQGPYEQYF
TRBD1 TRBJ2-7 TRBV5-6 few TGTGCCAGCAGTCTATTGGACAGGGCCTACGAGCAGTACTTC CASSLLDRAYEQYF